Listed here are 18 T cell receptor beta chains from one sample, sequenced in a study of post-analysis software for immune sequencing data. Study-level results: Controls showed lower frequencies than patients for five or six TRBV segments, and TRBV5-6, TRBV5-1 and TRBV20-1 were among these.

Unique molecular identifiers had been added to the TCR beta cDNA libraries. MiXCR, run by TCRdb on the PCR reads, gives a single entry per CDR3 protein. The sample includes fewer than 550,000 distinct CDR3 sequences, 34% of them seen just once. These receptors' antigens are unknown. Sequenced sample: blood. The receptors come from a girl between 2 and 17 years old with multiple sclerosis.

The chain links TRBV13 to TRBJ2-6, with D hard to call. The CDR3 spans 15 residues. Germline V gives CDR1 PRHDT, CDR2 FYEKMQ (reference sequence). V lost 1 base to trimming and J lost 1 base, with 5 bases between them. DNA for the CDR3: TGTGCCAGCAGCTTAGACCCGTCTGGGGCCAACGTCCTGACTTTC. Translated, it gives CASSLDPSGANVLTF. Together with reference TRBV13 and TRBJ2-6, the CDR3 gives the full variable domain: AAGVIQSPRHLIKEKRETATLKCYPIPRHDTVYWYQQGPGQDPQFLISFYEKMQSDKGSIPDRFSAQQFSDYHSELNMSSLELGDSALYFCASSLDPSGANVLTFGAGSRLTVL.

This clonotype was seen a handful of times. The V and J genes are TRBV20-1 and TRBJ2-1; 10 positions match TRBD2. This CDR3 contains 15 residues. Germline V gives CDR1 DFQATT, CDR2 SNEGSKA (reference sequence). The trim removed 0 bases at V and 2 bases at J, leaving 1 base unmatched. CDR3 in DNA: TGCAGTGCTAGAGATACTAGCGGGGCCTACAATGAGCAGTTCTTC. Protein sequence: CSARDTSGAYNEQFF.

This clonotype was seen a few times. The chain uses TRBV20-1 and TRBJ2-7; D ambiguous. This CDR3 is built from 11 residues. CDR1 DFQATT and CDR2 SNEGSKA come from the germline V gene (reference sequence). V lost 3 bases to trimming and J lost 6 bases, with 9 bases between them. The CDR3 sequence: CSASFLSEQYF. The CDR3 region has the DNA TGCAGTGCTAGTTTCCTCTCCGAGCAGTACTTC.

As concerns this clonotype: One end of the junction varies from germline; a read error may be responsible. The genes are TRBV3-1 and TRBJ2-3, with 12 positions matching TRBD2. Looked up from germline, CDR1 is LGHDT and CDR2 is YNNKEL (reference sequence). The CDR3 runs 17 residues. The CDR3 here is CASSPGTSGQILHTQYF. In nucleotides, the CDR3 is TGTGCTAGCAGCCCCGGGACTAGCGGGCAAATACTTCATACGCAGTATTTT.

This chain links TRBV11-2 with TRBJ2-3; perhaps TRBD2 as D (5 bases). The CDR3 extends over 15 amino acids. Trimming left V 0 bases short and J 6 bases short, with 13 bases between. Germline CDR1 is SGHAT and CDR2 is FQNNGV. The CDR3 DNA follows: TGTGCCAGCAGCTTAGATCCGGGGAGCCCCGATACGCAGTATTTT. Encoded protein: CASSLDPGSPDTQYF.

The chain joins TRBV20-1 to TRBJ1-1, with TRBD1 matching over 9 bases. The V gene's germline CDR1 is DFQATT and CDR2 SNEGSKA (reference sequence). CDR3 length: 15 amino acids. V trimming: 0 bases; J trimming: 5 bases; junction bases outside the gene matches: 7. The CDR3 bases are TGCAGTGCTAGAGATCCTGGGACAGGGTCGACTGAAGCTTTCTTT. Amino acids: CSARDPGTGSTEAFF.

This clonotype was seen ten or more times. The chain is built from TRBV5-1 and TRBJ2-7; TRBD2 is a possible D gene (6 bases). The V gene lost 0 bases and the J gene lost 0 bases, with 10 bases spanning the gap. Germline lookup yields CDR1 SGHRS and CDR2 YFSETQ. This CDR3 comprises 15 residues. The CDR3 reads CASSLEWGLSYEQYF. CDR3 bases: TGCGCCAGCAGCTTGGAGTGGGGACTCTCCTACGAGCAGTACTTC.

The V gene is TRBV6-5, the J gene TRBJ1-2; TRBD1 aligns across 10 bases. V dropped 4 bases and J dropped 2; count of bases not matched to a gene: 4. This CDR3 is built from 15 residues. Looked up from germline, CDR1 is MNHEY and CDR2 is SVGAGI. The CDR3 reads CASSLRQGANYGYTF. The CDR3 coding sequence is TGTGCCAGCAGTTTAAGACAGGGGGCAAACTATGGCTACACCTTC.

The V call is TRBV19, the J call TRBJ2-1, with 11 positions matching TRBD2. The trim removed 8 bases at V and 3 bases at J, leaving 9 bases unmatched. Germline V lookup: CDR1 LNHDA, CDR2 SQIVND (reference sequence). This CDR3 contains 16 residues. CDR3 sequence reads: CASCHGTSGHYNEQFF. CDR3 nucleotide sequence: TGTGCCAGTTGCCACGGGACTAGCGGACACTACAATGAGCAGTTCTTC.

The CDR3 sequence: CASSLVPTGSVAEQYF. In nucleotides, the CDR3 is TGCGCCAGCAGCTTGGTCCCCACAGGGAGTGTCGCCGAGCAGTACTTC. The chain uses TRBV5-1 and TRBJ2-5; D possibly corresponds to TRBD1 (6 bases). The last part of the DNA fits TRBJ2-7 better; the J call may be wrong. The CDR3 is made up of 16 amino acids. The V gene's germline CDR1 is SGHRS and CDR2 YFSETQ.

The table lists this clonotype with a few counts. The chain carries TRBV3-1 and TRBJ2-5, with D perhaps TRBD2 (5 bases). The germline V gene encodes CDR1 LGHDT and CDR2 YNNKEL (reference sequence). The CDR3 has 18 residues. V was clipped by 5 bases and J by 1 base, with 23 bases between them. CDR3 sequence: CASSDIRAGRRTQETQYF. The CDR3 nucleotides read TGTGCCAGCAGCGACATCCGGGCGGGCCGAAGAACCCAAGAGACCCAGTACTTC.

The chain employs TRBV5-1 and TRBJ1-2; 10 bases are shared with TRBD1. Germline trimming cut 0 bases from V and 6 bases from J; bases unmatched to any gene: 5. CDR1 and CDR2 from the germline V gene are SGHRS and YFSETQ. The CDR3 has 15 amino acids. The CDR3 coding sequence is TGCGCCAGCAGCTTGGAGGGACAGGGGACCCATGGCTACACCTTC. This sequence encodes CASSLEGQGTHGYTF.

The J gene is TRBJ2-3, the V gene TRBV12-3 or TRBV12-4; D call uncertain. This CDR3 has 15 residues. The V end lost 0 bases, the J end lost 4 bases, and 11 bases lay between the germline ends. CDR3 region: CASSLALLGSDTQYF. The CDR3 DNA is TGTGCCAGCAGTTTAGCTCTCCTCGGTTCAGATACGCAGTATTTT.

This clonotype was detected only a few times. The chain is built from TRBV11-2 and TRBJ1-6; the D gene is possibly TRBD1 (5 bases). The CDR3 runs 14 residues. Trimming took 5 bases from V and 14 from J, leaving 19 bases between them. The germline V gene has CDR1 SGHAT and CDR2 FQNNGV. CDR3 sequence reads: CASSLRGTPASLHF. The CDR3 bases are TGTGCCAGCAGCCTTCGAGGGACTCCTGCTTCCCTCCACTTT.

This clonotype was counted between two and nine times. The junction shows a germline mismatch at one end, possibly a read error. The V gene is TRBV6-2 or TRBV6-3, the J gene TRBJ2-1; D may be TRBD2 (5 bases). There are 13 residues in the CDR3. Germline V gives CDR1 MNHEY, CDR2 SVGEGT. This CDR3 reads CASSDSTKTEQFF. The CDR3 DNA reads TGTGCCAGCAGTGACTCGACTAAAACTGAGCAGTTCTTC.

The chain's CDR3 is CAISESRGGLGYTF. The DNA for the CDR3 is TGTGCCATCAGTGAGTCGCGAGGGGGTCTTGGCTACACCTTC. The V gene is TRBV10-3, the J gene TRBJ1-2, with D possibly TRBD1 on 6 matching bases. Per the germline V gene, CDR1 is ENHRY and CDR2 is SYGVKD. Trimming stripped 0 bases from V and 7 bases from J, with 12 bases between. CDR3 length equals 14 residues.

This chain connects TRBV20-1 to TRBJ2-1; 9 nucleotides match TRBD2. The trim removed 3 bases at V and 0 bases at J, leaving 21 bases unmatched. The germline V gene has CDR1 DFQATT and CDR2 SNEGSKA (reference sequence). The CDR3 has 21 amino acids. The CDR3 reads CSARDSGGTSSPSSSYNEQFF. The CDR3 DNA reads as TGCAGTGCTAGGGACTCCGGCGGGACTAGCTCGCCATCGAGCTCCTACAATGAGCAGTTCTTC.

This sequence joins TRBV5-1 and TRBJ2-3; weak D call: TRBD1 (6 bases). The germline V gene encodes CDR1 SGHRS and CDR2 YFSETQ. The CDR3 runs 18 residues. V was pared by 1 base and J by 2 bases, with 20 bases between. The CDR3 nucleotides read TGCGCCAGCAGCTTGCCGGGACAAAGGAACGTTCCCACAGATACGCAGTATTTT. Its translation is CASSLPGQRNVPTDTQYF.